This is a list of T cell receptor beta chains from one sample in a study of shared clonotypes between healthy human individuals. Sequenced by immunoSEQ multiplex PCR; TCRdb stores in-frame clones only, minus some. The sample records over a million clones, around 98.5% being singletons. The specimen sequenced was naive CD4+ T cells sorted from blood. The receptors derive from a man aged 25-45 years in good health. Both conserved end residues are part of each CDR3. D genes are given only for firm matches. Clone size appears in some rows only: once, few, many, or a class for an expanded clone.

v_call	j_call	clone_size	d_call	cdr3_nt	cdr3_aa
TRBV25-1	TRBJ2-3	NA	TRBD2	TGTGCCAGCAAGTCGACTAGCGGGAGTGCTTGGGCAGATACGCAGTATTTT	CASKSTSGSAWADTQYF
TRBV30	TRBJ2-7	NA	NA	TGTGCCTGGAGTGTGGGCCGGGGGACACCCTACGAGCAGTACTTC	CAWSVGRGTPYEQYF
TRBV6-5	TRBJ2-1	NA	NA	TGTGCCAGCAGCTACGGGACGAACAATGAGCAGTTCTTC	CASSYGTNNEQFF
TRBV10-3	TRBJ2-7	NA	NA	TGTGCCATCAGTGAGTCGACCTTACCCCACTACGAGCAGTACTTC	CAISESTLPHYEQYF
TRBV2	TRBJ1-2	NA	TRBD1	TGTGCCAGCACCCGGGACAGGGTGGATGGCTACACCTTC	CASTRDRVDGYTF
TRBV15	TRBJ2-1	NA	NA	TGTGCCACCAGCAGAGAAGGGAATGAGCAGTTCTTC	CATSREGNEQFF
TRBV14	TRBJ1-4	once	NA	TGTGCCAGCAGCCAAACCCTCAGTCCTCTACTTGGTGAAAAACTGTTTTTT	CASSQTLSPLLGEKLFF
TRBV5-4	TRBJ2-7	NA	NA	TGTGCCAGCAGTCCGACCAGTGGGGACCTGACCTACGAGCAGTACTTC	CASSPTSGDLTYEQYF
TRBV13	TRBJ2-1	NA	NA	TGTGCCAGCAGCTTACATCCCCCATCGGGAGCCTCCTACAATGAGCAGTTCTTC	CASSLHPPSGASYNEQFF
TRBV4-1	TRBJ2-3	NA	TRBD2	TGCGCCAGCAGCCTCGGTTTCGGACTAGCGGGTAGCACAGATACGCAGTATTTT	CASSLGFGLAGSTDTQYF
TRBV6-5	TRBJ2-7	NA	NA	TGTGCCAGCAGTTCCACGGATTACGAGCAGTACTTC	CASSSTDYEQYF
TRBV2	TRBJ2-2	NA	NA	TGTGCCAGCAGTGTACAGGGAATATACACCGGGGAGCTGTTTTTT	CASSVQGIYTGELFF
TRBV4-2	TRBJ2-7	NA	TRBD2	TGTGCCAGCAGCCGGAAACTAGCGGGGCTATACGAGCAGTACTTC	CASSRKLAGLYEQYF
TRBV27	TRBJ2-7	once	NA	TGTGCCAGCAGTTTTAAACATCGTGAGTCCTACGAGCAGTACTTC	CASSFKHRESYEQYF
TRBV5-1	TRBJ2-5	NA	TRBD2	TGCGCCAGCAGCTCGGGACTACAAGAGACCCAGTACTTC	CASSSGLQETQYF
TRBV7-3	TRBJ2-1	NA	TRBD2	TGTGCCAGCAGCTTACGCGGGAGTGGCAACAATGAGCAGTTCTTC	CASSLRGSGNNEQFF
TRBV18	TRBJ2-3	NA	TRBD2	TGTGCCAGCTCACCACTTGGACTAGCGGGAGTATTCAACACAGATACGCAGTATTTT	CASSPLGLAGVFNTDTQYF
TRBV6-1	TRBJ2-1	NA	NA	TGTGCCAGCAGTGAAGGTCCATACAATGAGCAGTTCTTC	CASSEGPYNEQFF
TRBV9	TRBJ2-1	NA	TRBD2	TGTGCCAGCAGCGCTTGGACTAGCGGGAGGAATGAGCAGTTCTTC	CASSAWTSGRNEQFF
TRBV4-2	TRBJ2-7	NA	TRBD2	TGTGCCAGCAGCACCCGACTAGCGGGAACCTACGAGCAGTACTTC	CASSTRLAGTYEQYF
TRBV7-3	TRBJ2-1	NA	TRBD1	TGTGCCAGCAGCAAGACCGGGACAGCGAACAATGAGCAGTTCTTC	CASSKTGTANNEQFF
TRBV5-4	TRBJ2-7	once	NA	TGTGCCAGCAGCCCGAGCGGAGGGGGACCGGGGTTATACGAGCAGTACTTC	CASSPSGGGPGLYEQYF
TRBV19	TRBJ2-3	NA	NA	TGTGCCAGTAGTTCGACTAGGGCGCAGTATTTT	CASSSTRAQYF
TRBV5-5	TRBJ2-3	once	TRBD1	TGTGCCAGCAGCTTTACAGGGGAGGATACGCAGTATTTT	CASSFTGEDTQYF
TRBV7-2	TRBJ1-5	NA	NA	TGTGCCAGCAGCTTACTCCGCGAAACCACGGATGGGTGGAATCAGCCCCAGCATTTT	CASSLLRETTDGWNQPQHF
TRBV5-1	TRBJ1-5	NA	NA	TGCGCCAGCAGCTTGGAAGGAGCTCAGCCCCAGCATTTT	CASSLEGAQPQHF
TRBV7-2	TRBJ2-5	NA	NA	TGTGCCAGCAGGCGGGATTCCCGGGAGACCCAGTACTTC	CASRRDSRETQYF
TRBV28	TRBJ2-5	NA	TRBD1	TGTGCCAGCAGGCCTACCCCGGGACAGGGGACCCAGTACTTC	CASRPTPGQGTQYF
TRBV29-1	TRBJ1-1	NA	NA	TGCAGCGTGAATACGGGCGTCACTGAAGCTTTCTTT	CSVNTGVTEAFF
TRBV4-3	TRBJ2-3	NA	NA	TGCGCCAGCAGCTCAGGAGAGCGGGATACGCAGTATTTT	CASSSGERDTQYF
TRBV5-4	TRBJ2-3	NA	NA	TGTGCCAGCAGCTTCCCCGCAGATACGCAGTATTTT	CASSFPADTQYF
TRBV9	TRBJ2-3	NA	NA	TGTGCCAGCAGCGTAGTTGAGGGTACAGATACGCAGTATTTT	CASSVVEGTDTQYF
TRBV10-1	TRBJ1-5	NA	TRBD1	TGCGCCAGCTCGGGGGACAGGGAGGGAAAGAGTAACCCCTTGAATCAGCCCCAGCATTTT	CASSGDREGKSNPLNQPQHF
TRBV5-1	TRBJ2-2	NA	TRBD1	TGCGCCAGCAGAAGAACCCCGACAGGGGCCGGGGAGCTGTTTTTT	CASRRTPTGAGELFF
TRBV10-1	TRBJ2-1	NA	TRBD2	TGCGCCAGCAAGCCTAGCGGGAGGGCAGACAATGAGCAGTTCTTC	CASKPSGRADNEQFF
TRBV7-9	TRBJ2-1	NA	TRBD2	TGTGCCACCCCAGCCAGGGAGGGCTACAATGAGCAGTTCTTC	CATPAREGYNEQFF
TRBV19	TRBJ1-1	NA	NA	TGTGCCAGTAGTTTTTTATTGAGGGACACTGAAGCTTTCTTT	CASSFLLRDTEAFF
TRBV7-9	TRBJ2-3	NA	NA	TGTGCCAGCAGCCTAGGGGGGGCAGATACGCAGTATTTT	CASSLGGADTQYF
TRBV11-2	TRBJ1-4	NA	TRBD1	TGTGCCAGCAGCGCACTTAGACAGGGGGTATTGGCAACTAATGAAAAACTGTTTTTT	CASSALRQGVLATNEKLFF
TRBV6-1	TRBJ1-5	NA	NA	TGTGCCAGCAGTGAAGCGCGCAGGGGCTATCAGCCCCAGCATTTT	CASSEARRGYQPQHF
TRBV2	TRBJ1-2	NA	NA	TGTGCCAGCGGCGGAGGGTATGGCTACACCTTC	CASGGGYGYTF